This T cell receptor beta chain was profiled in a study of blood T cells in healthy people across ages. About the study: In model experiments, template switching was able to capture about one barcoded beta molecule for every two T cells that were present.

This CDR3 has 15 residues. V was cut by 2 bases and J by 2 bases, with 8 bases left in between. Germline V gives CDR1 SGDLS, CDR2 YYNGEE. Study-level points and caveats: Donor CMV status was unknown, possibly confounding expanded clonotype changes.

On this clonotype itself: Its antigen remains unknown.

Collection of 9 to 10 milliliters of peripheral blood was performed for each donor. A J-beta primer mix and a sample-barcoded 5' primer were used in a second PCR of roughly 7 to 12 cycles. TCRdb called the 5' RACE reads again in MiXCR, with one record for every CDR3 protein. The sample has under 850,000 distinct CDR3 sequences; 30% to 45% are singletons. V and J are TRBV9 and TRBJ2-6; D possibly corresponds to TRBD1 (5 bases). Sequenced sample: blood. This clonotype was sampled from a man younger than 35 in good health. The CDR3 is CASSVTRAGANVLTF. In DNA, the CDR3 is TGTGCCAGCAGCGTTACCAGGGCTGGGGCCAACGTCCTGACTTTC.